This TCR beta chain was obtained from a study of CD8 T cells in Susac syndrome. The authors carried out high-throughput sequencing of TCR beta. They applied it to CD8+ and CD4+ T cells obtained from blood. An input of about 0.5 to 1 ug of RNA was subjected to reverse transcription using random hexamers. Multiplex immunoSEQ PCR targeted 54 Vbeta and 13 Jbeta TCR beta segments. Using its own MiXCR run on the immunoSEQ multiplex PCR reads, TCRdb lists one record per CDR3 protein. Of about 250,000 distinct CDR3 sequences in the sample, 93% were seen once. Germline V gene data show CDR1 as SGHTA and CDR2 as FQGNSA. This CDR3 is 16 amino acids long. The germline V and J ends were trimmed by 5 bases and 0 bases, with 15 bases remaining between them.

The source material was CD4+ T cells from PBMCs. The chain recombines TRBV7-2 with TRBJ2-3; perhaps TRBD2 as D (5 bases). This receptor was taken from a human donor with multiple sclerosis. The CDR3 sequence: CASSPIGGPSTDTQYF. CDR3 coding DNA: TGTGCCAGCAGCCCTATTGGCGGGCCGAGCACAGATACGCAGTATTTT. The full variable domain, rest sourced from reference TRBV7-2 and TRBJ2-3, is GAGVSQSPSNKVTEKGKDVELRCDPISGHTALYWYRQSLGQGLEFLIYFQGNSAPDKSGLPSDRFSAERTGGSVSTLTIQRTQQEDSAVYLCASSPIGGPSTDTQYFGPGTRLTVL.